Following are 27 T cell receptor beta chains from one sample sequenced in a study of blood T cells in healthy people across ages. A J-beta primer mix and a sample-barcoded 5' primer were used in a second PCR of roughly 6 to 12 cycles. Each CDR3 protein is one row after TCRdb ran MiXCR on the 5' RACE reads. The sample yields hundreds of thousands of distinct CDR3 sequences, around 50% seen once. Sequenced input: blood. These receptors were collected from a woman over 75 in good health.

This clonotype was observed a handful of times. The gene calls are TRBV6-2 or TRBV6-3 and TRBJ2-5, with 11 nucleotides matching TRBD2. The CDR3 runs 16 residues. V gave up 5 bases and J gave up 1 base; unmatched junction bases: 6. Germline CDR1 and CDR2: MNHEY and SVGEGT. This CDR3 reads CASSRASGGSQETQYF. The CDR3, as DNA: TGTGCCAGCAGTCGGGCTAGCGGGGGGTCCCAAGAGACCCAGTACTTC.

A remark on this clonotype: A read error may be the cause here, since a much bigger clone is one base away. The chain carries TRBV13 and TRBJ2-1; D possibly corresponds to TRBD2 (7 bases). The CDR3 is 13 residues long. Germline CDR1 PRHDT, CDR2 FYEKMQ (reference sequence). V dropped 5 bases and J dropped 7 bases, with 12 bases sitting between them. In DNA, the CDR3 is TGTGCCAGCAGCGGGGGGGCCCATAATGAGCAGTTCTTC. Residues: CASSGGAHNEQFF.

V gene TRBV20-1 combines with J gene TRBJ2-1; D ambiguous. The CDR3 is 10 residues long. From germline, CDR1 is DFQATT and CDR2 SNEGSKA (reference sequence). Trimming pared 4 bases from V and 9 bases from J, leaving 7 bases between. In DNA, the CDR3 is TGCAGTGCTATTAGGCGTGAGCAGTTCTTC. Translation gives CSAIRREQFF.

This clonotype was seen more than once but under ten times. The chain links TRBV27 to TRBJ2-1; TRBD2 aligns across 7 bases. CDR3 length equals 16 residues. CDR1 and CDR2 from the germline V gene are MNHEY and SMNVEV (reference sequence). V was pared by 5 bases and J by 9 bases, with 16 bases of the junction left unmatched. CDR3: CASSPGGSDSSSEQFF. The CDR3 region has the DNA TGTGCCAGCAGTCCGGGGGGTAGCGACAGCAGTAGTGAGCAGTTCTTC.

The V call is TRBV28, the J call TRBJ1-4, with TRBD1 identical over 8 bases. Germline trimming cut 5 bases from V and 8 bases from J; bases unmatched to any gene: 7. Germline V gene lookup returns CDR1 MDHEN and CDR2 SYDVKM. CDR3 length equals 14 residues. CDR3 bases: TGTGCCAGCAGTCCGGGACAGGCAAGAGAAAAACTGTTTTTT. Protein: CASSPGQAREKLFF.

Many counts were recorded for this clonotype. The J gene is TRBJ2-5, the V gene TRBV7-9; tentative D call: TRBD1 (6 bases). V was pared by 5 bases and J by 9 bases, with 16 bases between. The CDR3 spans 13 residues. Germline V gene lookup returns CDR1 SEHNR and CDR2 FQNEAQ (reference sequence). CDR3 sequence: CASSEQGIRAQYF. The CDR3 nucleotides read TGTGCCAGCAGCGAACAGGGAATTCGGGCCCAGTACTTC.

This clonotype was detected many times. The chain employs TRBV2 and TRBJ1-5; TRBD1 matches at 8 bases. The CDR3 is made up of 14 amino acids. Germline V gene sequence: CDR1 SNHLY, CDR2 FYNNEI. V dropped 7 bases and J dropped 7; count of bases not matched to a gene: 9. The CDR3 DNA is TGTGCCAGCACCCCCACAGGGGGAGGGCAGCCCCAGCATTTT. This codes for CASTPTGGGQPQHF.

This clonotype was detected a few times. The gene calls are TRBV6-5 and TRBJ1-1; D perhaps matches TRBD1 (6 bases). The V end lost 6 bases, the J end lost 0 bases, and 14 bases lay between the germline ends. Germline CDR1 is MNHEY and CDR2 is SVGAGI. The CDR3 spans 15 residues. CDR3 DNA: TGTGCCAGCAGCAATATGGGACATCTGAACACTGAAGCTTTCTTT. Protein: CASSNMGHLNTEAFF.

The chain combines TRBV4-2 with TRBJ2-1, with 9 nucleotides matching TRBD1. Germline V gene sequence: CDR1 LGHNA, CDR2 YNFKEQ. V was pared by 0 bases and J by 9 bases, with 6 bases of the junction left unmatched. The CDR3 runs to 15 residues. The CDR3 loop reads CASSQETGGVSEQFF. CDR3 nucleotides: TGTGCCAGCAGCCAAGAGACAGGGGGAGTGAGTGAGCAGTTCTTC.

To note about this clonotype: A much larger clone is a single base away; this may be a read error. The V gene is TRBV20-1, the J gene TRBJ1-2; TRBD1 might be the D (6 bases). V was clipped by 2 bases and J by 3 bases, with 16 bases between them. The CDR3 runs to 15 residues. Germline CDR1 DFQATT, CDR2 SNEGSKA (reference sequence). CDR3 DNA sequence: TGCAGTGCTAGACACCCGACAGGCGAGCACTATGGCTACACCTTC. This gives the protein CSARHPTGEHYGYTF.

The chain links TRBV7-2 to TRBJ2-7; 12 nucleotides agree with TRBD2. The CDR3 is made up of 14 amino acids. The germline V gene has CDR1 SGHTA and CDR2 FQGNSA. Losses at the gene ends were 5 bases for V and 5 bases for J; bases not matched to a gene: 4. The chain's CDR3 is CASSQASGRDEQYF. The CDR3 DNA sequence: TGTGCCAGCAGCCAGGCTAGCGGGAGGGACGAGCAGTACTTC. The whole variable domain, remainder taken from reference TRBV7-2 and TRBJ2-7, is GAGVSQSPSNKVTEKGKDVELRCDPISGHTALYWYRQSLGQGLEFLIYFQGNSAPDKSGLPSDRFSAERTGGSVSTLTIQRTQQEDSAVYLCASSQASGRDEQYFGPGTRLTVT.

About this clonotype itself: One end of the junction is discordant with germline, which a read error may explain. The V gene is TRBV29-1, the J gene TRBJ2-5; TRBD1 or TRBD2 may be the D gene (5 bases each). Germline CDR1 reads SQVTM; CDR2 reads ANQGSEA. The length of the CDR3 is 12 residues. The CDR3 loop reads CSVDRGGETQDF. The CDR3 DNA reads TGCAGCGTTGATCGTGGGGGAGAGACCCAGGACTTC.

This clonotype occurred a few times. The rearrangement uses TRBV29-1 and TRBJ1-5; 10 positions agree with TRBD1. This CDR3 region has 13 residues. Germline V CDR1 and CDR2: SQVTM, ANQGSEA. V was clipped by 6 bases and J by 5 bases; unmatched bases: 4. The CDR3 DNA is TGCAGCGTCGCCGGGACAGGGGATCAGCCCCAGCATTTT. Protein sequence: CSVAGTGDQPQHF.

The chain is built from TRBV10-3 and TRBJ2-5; no clear D. Trimming removed 7 bases at V and 2 bases at J, with 8 bases between. The CDR3 sequence is 12 residues long. CDR1 and CDR2 (germline): ENHRY, SYGVKD. The CDR3 nucleotides are TGTGCCATCATGGGCCAGCAAGAGACCCAGTACTTC. Encoded protein: CAIMGQQETQYF.

The chain has TRBV5-1 and TRBJ1-2, with D maybe TRBD1 (5 bases). From germline, CDR1 is SGHRS and CDR2 YFSETQ. The V end lost 7 bases, the J end lost 0 bases, and 13 bases lay between the germline ends. This CDR3 is 14 amino acids long. This CDR3 reads CASGGDRTNYGYTF. For the CDR3, the DNA is TGCGCCAGCGGGGGGGACCGAACTAACTATGGCTACACCTTC.

The gene calls are TRBV12-3 or TRBV12-4 and TRBJ2-3; 9 bases map to TRBD1. The trim removed 5 bases at V and 0 bases at J, leaving 3 bases unmatched. CDR3 length: 15 amino acids. CDR3 amino acids: CASSRTGASTDTQYF. CDR3 DNA sequence: TGTGCCAGCAGTCGGACAGGGGCTAGCACAGATACGCAGTATTTT.

The gene calls are TRBV12-3 or TRBV12-4 and TRBJ2-1; 9 nucleotides match TRBD1. V was clipped by 7 bases and J by 6 bases; unmatched bases: 7. This CDR3 has 14 amino acids. This CDR3 is CASIPGQGGNEQFF. Here the CDR3 DNA reads TGTGCCAGCATCCCGGGACAGGGCGGCAATGAGCAGTTCTTC.

This clonotype was seen only a few times. V is TRBV6-5 and J is TRBJ1-5, with TRBD1 identical over 7 bases. The V gene's germline CDR1 is MNHEY and CDR2 SVGAGI. V dropped 6 bases and J dropped 5; count of bases not matched to a gene: 1. The CDR3 covers 12 residues. DNA for the CDR3: TGTGCCAGCAGAACAGGGGATCAGCCCCAGCATTTT. Protein: CASRTGDQPQHF.

This chain joins TRBV20-1 and TRBJ1-5; D remains unclear. V gave up 3 bases and J gave up 6 bases, with 9 bases separating them. The CDR3 extends over 12 amino acids. Germline V gives CDR1 DFQATT, CDR2 SNEGSKA (reference sequence). CDR3 sequence (DNA): TGCAGTGCTAGTAACAGATTTCAGCCCCAGCATTTT. This translates into CSASNRFQPQHF.

V and J are TRBV10-3 and TRBJ1-6; perhaps TRBD1 as D (5 bases). This CDR3 region has 15 residues. The ends were cut back, 4 bases at V and 5 bases at J, with 12 bases in the middle. CDR1 and CDR2 (germline): ENHRY, SYGVKD. This chain's CDR3 is CAISAETAHNSPLHF. The DNA for the CDR3 is TGTGCCATCAGTGCAGAGACAGCTCATAATTCACCCCTCCACTTT.

On this clonotype itself: A much larger clone lies one base from this, so it may be a read error. V gene TRBV5-1 combines with J gene TRBJ1-4; 8 nucleotides align to TRBD1. The CDR3 extends over 13 amino acids. The trim removed 7 bases at V and 8 bases at J, leaving 7 bases unmatched. CDR1 is SGHRS, CDR2 YFSETQ, per germline. CDR3 protein: CASGRGQGEKLFF. The CDR3 DNA reads as TGCGCCAGCGGCCGCGGACAGGGCGAAAAACTGTTTTTT. Using reference TRBV5-1 and TRBJ1-4 for the parts outside the CDR3, the full variable domain is KAGVTQTPRYLIKTRGQQVTLSCSPISGHRSVSWYQQTPGQGLQFLFEYFSETQRNKGNFPGRFSGRQFSNSRSEMNVSTLELGDSALYLCASGRGQGEKLFFGSGTQLSVL.

The table lists this clonotype with many counts. The J gene is TRBJ2-1, the V gene TRBV29-1; D is unresolved. Germline CDR1 SQVTM, CDR2 ANQGSEA. The V and J ends lost 1 base and 2 bases respectively, with 9 bases between them. The CDR3 extends over 14 amino acids. CDR3 nucleotide sequence: TGCAGCGTTGAAGGGATTTACCCCTACAATGAGCAGTTCTTC. Protein product: CSVEGIYPYNEQFF.

The count of this clonotype is one. The DNA for the CDR3 is TGTGCCACCAGCAGAGACACGTCGGGACAGGGATATAGCACTGAAGCTTTCTTT. As protein: CATSRDTSGQGYSTEAFF. The chain links TRBV15 to TRBJ1-1; 9 bases agree with TRBD1. Germline V CDR1 and CDR2: LNHNV, YYDKDF (reference sequence). Trimming at V came to 0 bases and at J to 4 bases, leaving 12 bases not matched to a gene. The CDR3 has 18 amino acids. Based on the CDR3 plus reference TRBV15 and TRBJ1-1, the full variable domain is DAMVIQNPRYQVTQFGKPVTLSCSQTLNHNVMYWYQQKSSQAPKLLFHYYDKDFNNEADTPDNFQSRRPNTSFCFLDIRSPGLGDTAMYLCATSRDTSGQGYSTEAFFGQGTRLTVV.

The V call is TRBV15, the J call TRBJ2-5, with a weak D call TRBD2 (7 bases). The CDR3 has 16 residues. The V end lost 2 bases, the J end lost 2 bases, and 15 bases lay between the germline ends. Per the germline V gene, CDR1 is LNHNV and CDR2 is YYDKDF (reference sequence). This CDR3 reads CATSRLEGGGQETQYF. In nucleotides, the CDR3 is TGTGCCACCAGCAGATTGGAGGGAGGGGGACAAGAGACCCAGTACTTC.

This clonotype was detected many times. This chain links TRBV5-1 with TRBJ2-1, with D perhaps matching TRBD1 (6 bases). V lost 4 bases and J 6 bases, leaving 20 bases between the germline ends. This CDR3 region has 16 residues. Germline lookup yields CDR1 SGHRS and CDR2 YFSETQ. This chain's CDR3 is CASSPDPGTPFNEQFF. The DNA for the CDR3 is TGCGCCAGCAGCCCCGATCCCGGGACACCTTTCAATGAGCAGTTCTTC.

This clonotype was seen ten or more times. This sequence joins TRBV28 and TRBJ2-7; tentatively, D is TRBD2 (7 bases). The ends were cut back, 2 bases at V and 7 bases at J, with 21 bases in the middle. CDR1 MDHEN and CDR2 SYDVKM come from the germline V gene. The CDR3 loop spans 16 amino acids. This CDR3 is CASSLPPGGLLWEQYF. Written as DNA, the CDR3 is TGTGCCAGCAGTTTACCGCCCGGGGGGCTTTTGTGGGAGCAGTACTTC.

The chain has TRBV10-3 and TRBJ2-1; D gene unclear. From germline, CDR1 is ENHRY and CDR2 SYGVKD. The CDR3 spans 17 residues. The V gene lost 0 bases and the J gene lost 2 bases, with 14 bases spanning the gap. CDR3 nucleotides: TGTGCCATCAGTGAGTCCGCACTCGGTGGCGCCTACAATGAGCAGTTCTTC. Protein sequence: CAISESALGGAYNEQFF.